The 23 T cell receptor beta chains in this list originate from one sample, sequenced in a study of control samples from healthy donors and cancer patients. Libraries were prepared by immunoSEQ multiplex PCR; TCRdb keeps only in-frame clonotypes and omits some of them. This table holds about 130,000 clones, approximately 90% found once. Sequencing was carried out using blood. The source of these receptors is a young man in good health.

The V gene is TRBV2, the J gene TRBJ1-5; TRBD1 aligns across 7 bases. With 8 bases clipped from V and 1 base from J, the junction kept 5 bases outside the gene matches. CDR3 length: 14 residues. Germline V CDR1 and CDR2: SNHLY, FYNNEI. CDR3 in amino acids: CASESGGSNQPQHF. Here the CDR3 DNA reads TGTGCCAGCGAGTCAGGGGGGAGCAATCAGCCCCAGCATTTT.

V is TRBV5-1 and J is TRBJ2-1; 8 nucleotides line up with TRBD1. Germline V gene data show CDR1 as SGHRS and CDR2 as YFSETQ. The CDR3 is 15 amino acids. V shed 2 bases and J 6 bases; nucleotides not matched to a gene: 7. In DNA, the CDR3 is TGCGCCAGCAGCTTCGGGACAGGAACTATCAATGAGCAGTTCTTC. It translates to CASSFGTGTINEQFF. Combining the CDR3 with reference TRBV5-1 and TRBJ2-1 gives the whole variable domain KAGVTQTPRYLIKTRGQQVTLSCSPISGHRSVSWYQQTPGQGLQFLFEYFSETQRNKGNFPGRFSGRQFSNSRSEMNVSTLELGDSALYLCASSFGTGTINEQFFGPGTRLTVL.

V usage is TRBV11-2 and J usage is TRBJ1-1, with D unclear. The CDR3 length is 13 residues. Germline CDR1 is SGHAT and CDR2 is FQNNGV. The V and J ends lost 1 base and 4 bases respectively, with 7 bases between them. Here the CDR3 reads CASSLGGITEAFF. The CDR3 DNA reads TGTGCCAGCAGCTTAGGGGGAATCACTGAAGCTTTCTTT.

In nucleotides, the CDR3 is TGTGCCAGCATTCCTAGCGGGGGGGTCAGGAACATTCAGTACTTC. The encoded protein is CASIPSGGVRNIQYF. This chain links TRBV6-5 with TRBJ2-4; 12 nucleotides agree with TRBD2. J was trimmed by 7 bases and V by 7 bases; bases with no gene match: 8. CDR3 size: 15 residues. Germline values: CDR1 MNHEY, CDR2 SVGAGI.

The chain carries TRBV5-4 and TRBJ2-3; weak D call: TRBD2 (6 bases). CDR3 length equals 12 residues. V lost 4 bases, J lost 6 bases, and 9 bases lay in between. Germline V gene sequence: CDR1 SGHNT, CDR2 YYREEE (reference sequence). Here the CDR3 reads CASSVGGDTQYF. The CDR3, as DNA: TGTGCCAGCAGCGTAGGAGGGGATACGCAGTATTTT.

This rearrangement joins TRBV18 to TRBJ1-1, with D perhaps TRBD1 (5 bases). CDR1 and CDR2 (germline): KGHSH, LQKENI. The CDR3 has 13 amino acids. V gave up 8 bases and J gave up 4 bases, with 14 bases separating them. The CDR3 sequence is CASAGTGGTEAFF. The CDR3 nucleotides read TGTGCCAGCGCGGGGACTGGTGGCACTGAAGCTTTCTTT.

The chain has TRBV2 and TRBJ2-1; 9 bases map to TRBD2. V dropped 2 bases and J dropped 7; count of bases not matched to a gene: 6. The CDR3 sequence is 15 residues long. Germline assignment: CDR1 SNHLY and CDR2 FYNNEI. The CDR3 here is CASSEWAGGRNEQFF. In DNA form, the CDR3 reads TGTGCCAGCAGTGAATGGGCGGGGGGGCGGAATGAGCAGTTCTTC. Full variable domain (rest looked up from reference TRBV2 and TRBJ2-1): EPEVTQTPSHQVTQMGQEVILRCVPISNHLYFYWYRQILGQKVEFLVSFYNNEISEKSEIFDDQFSVERPDGSNFTLKIRSTKLEDSAMYFCASSEWAGGRNEQFFGPGTRLTVL.

This rearrangement joins TRBV19 to TRBJ2-2, with TRBD2 as a possible D gene (6 bases). Trimming pared 9 bases from V and 4 bases from J, leaving 18 bases between. Germline V gene sequence: CDR1 LNHDA, CDR2 SQIVND (reference sequence). This CDR3 region has 15 residues. The CDR3 loop reads CASKGLASSTGELFF. Written as DNA, the CDR3 is TGTGCCAGCAAGGGGCTAGCGAGCTCCACCGGGGAGCTGTTTTTT. Based on the CDR3 plus reference TRBV19 and TRBJ2-2, the full variable domain is DGGITQSPKYLFRKEGQNVTLSCEQNLNHDAMYWYRQDPGQGLRLIYYSQIVNDFQKGDIAEGYSVSREKKESFPLTVTSAQKNPTAFYLCASKGLASSTGELFFGEGSRLTVL.

The chain joins TRBV6-5 to TRBJ2-1; the match to TRBD2 covers 12 bases. The CDR3 covers 15 residues. Germline V lookup: CDR1 MNHEY, CDR2 SVGAGI. The ends lost 5 bases at V and 7 bases at J; junction bases unmatched: 6. The CDR3 sequence: CASSPGLAGSNEQFF. The CDR3 DNA is TGTGCCAGCAGTCCCGGACTAGCGGGGAGTAATGAGCAGTTCTTC.

The V call is TRBV12-3 or TRBV12-4, the J call TRBJ1-4; D gene ambiguous. The CDR3 runs to 12 residues. V was cut by 3 bases and J by 5 bases, with 4 bases left in between. CDR3 region: CASSFSNEKLFF. The CDR3 nucleotides read TGTGCCAGCAGTTTTTCCAATGAAAAACTGTTTTTT.

The chain uses TRBV2 and TRBJ1-2; 9 bases agree with TRBD1. V lost 9 bases, J lost 6 bases, and 11 bases stayed unmatched. The CDR3 covers 14 residues. CDR1 is SNHLY, CDR2 FYNNEI, per germline. Here the CDR3 DNA reads TGTGCCAGGGGACAGGGTAGACTCGGTGATGGCTACACCTTC. This translates into CARGQGRLGDGYTF.

The rearrangement uses TRBV11-2 and TRBJ1-1; tentatively, D is TRBD1 (5 bases). Trimming took 5 bases from V and 7 from J, leaving 14 bases between them. Looked up from germline, CDR1 is SGHAT and CDR2 is FQNNGV. This CDR3 has 13 residues. Written as DNA, the CDR3 is TGTGCCAGCAGCAAACGACAGCCTCTTGAAGCTTTCTTT. It translates to CASSKRQPLEAFF.

This CDR3 is CASSTGTGYSYEQYF. For the CDR3, the DNA is TGCGCCAGCAGCACCGGGACAGGGTATTCTTACGAGCAGTACTTC. J is TRBJ2-7 and V is TRBV5-1, with 9 bases identical to TRBD1. Germline loops: CDR1 SGHRS, CDR2 YFSETQ. The CDR3 consists of 15 residues. J gave up 4 bases and V 4 bases, and 9 bases lay outside the gene matches.

In its sample, this clone was seen once. This chain links TRBV5-4 with TRBJ2-1; possible D gene TRBD1, 6 bases. Between the trimmed V and J ends, which lost 2 bases and 3 bases, there was a span of 12 bases. The CDR3 is made up of 15 amino acids. Germline lookup yields CDR1 SGHNT and CDR2 YYREEE (reference sequence). As DNA, the CDR3 is TGTGCCAGCAGCTTAGGGGGTGGAATCTACAATGAGCAGTTCTTC. Translating it yields CASSLGGGIYNEQFF.

V and J are TRBV4-2 and TRBJ2-1; 9 bases fit TRBD2. Germline V gene lookup returns CDR1 LGHNA and CDR2 YNFKEQ. V trimming: 1 base; J trimming: 15 bases; junction bases outside the gene matches: 10. The CDR3 totals 14 residues. The CDR3 DNA follows: TGTGCCAGCAGCCAAGTCCCAGCGGGGGGTTTTCCGTTCTTC. As protein: CASSQVPAGGFPFF.

The chain couples TRBV10-3 to TRBJ2-1, with a weak D call TRBD2 (6 bases). The CDR3 runs to 12 residues. The V gene lost 2 bases and the J gene lost 7 bases, with 6 bases spanning the gap. Germline V gene lookup returns CDR1 ENHRY and CDR2 SYGVKD. For the CDR3, the DNA is TGTGCCATCAGTGAGGGGGGGAATGAGCAGTTCTTC. Protein sequence: CAISEGGNEQFF.

CDR3 nucleotides: TGCGCCAGCAGCAAAGGACAGTCCTACAATGAGCAGTTCTTC. Residues: CASSKGQSYNEQFF. This chain joins TRBV5-1 and TRBJ2-1, with a tentative D call TRBD1 (6 bases). Trimming stripped 4 bases from V and 1 base from J, with 9 bases between. CDR3 length: 14 residues. The V gene's germline CDR1 is SGHRS and CDR2 YFSETQ.

The chain is built from TRBV6-4 and TRBJ1-2; no firm D call. The V end lost 0 bases, the J end lost 4 bases, and 12 bases lay between the germline ends. CDR3 size: 15 residues. Germline values: CDR1 MRHNA, CDR2 SNTAGT. CDR3 in DNA: TGTGCCAGCAGTGACTCGACCGAGGGAAGCTATGGCTACACCTTC. It yields the protein CASSDSTEGSYGYTF.

The J gene is TRBJ1-1, the V gene TRBV29-1; D remains unclear. In germline, CDR1 is SQVTM, CDR2 ANQGSEA. The V and J ends lost 3 bases and 3 bases respectively, with 14 bases between them. This CDR3 is 14 amino acids long. The CDR3 region is CSVDVWTGDTEAFF. In DNA form, the CDR3 reads TGCAGCGTTGATGTCTGGACCGGGGACACTGAAGCTTTCTTT.

The chain links TRBV5-1 to TRBJ1-6; a weak D match, TRBD1 (5 bases). The CDR3 has 16 amino acids. Per the germline V gene, CDR1 is SGHRS and CDR2 is YFSETQ. V dropped 4 bases and J dropped 1 base, with 12 bases sitting between them. The CDR3 loop reads CASSAQGSSYNSPLHF. For the CDR3, the DNA is TGCGCCAGCAGCGCTCAGGGCAGTTCCTATAATTCACCCCTCCACTTT.

The gene calls are TRBV9 and TRBJ2-3; TRBD2 is a possible D gene (6 bases). Trimming shortened V by 0 bases and J by 4 bases, and 15 bases separated the two germline ends. This CDR3 region has 16 residues. Looked up from germline, CDR1 is SGDLS and CDR2 is YYNGEE. CDR3 DNA: TGTGCCAGCAGCGTAGGTGGGGGGAGATTCCCAGATACGCAGTATTTT. Translation gives CASSVGGGRFPDTQYF.

The chain joins TRBV29-1 to TRBJ1-1, with D possibly being TRBD1 (5 bases). Germline loops: CDR1 SQVTM, CDR2 ANQGSEA. V was trimmed by 7 bases and J by 8 bases, leaving 17 bases between them. This CDR3 comprises 12 residues. The CDR3 spells CSGGGAGGEAFF. CDR3 bases: TGCAGCGGAGGAGGGGCGGGCGGGGAAGCTTTCTTT.

The gene calls are TRBV10-3 and TRBJ2-3; D is possibly TRBD1 (6 bases). The V and J ends lost 0 bases and 14 bases respectively, with 12 bases between them. There are 12 residues in the CDR3. Germline-derived CDR1 and CDR2 are ENHRY and SYGVKD. The CDR3 region is CAISESFGQLYF. The CDR3 coding sequence is TGTGCCATCAGTGAGTCTTTTGGACAGCTGTATTTT.